Listed below are T cell receptor beta chains from one sample, sequenced in a study of T cell repertoires in cytomegalovirus infection. TCRdb reprocessed the reads via MiXCR and lists one record per CDR3 protein. The sample lists a few hundred thousand distinct CDR3 sequences; about 40% were seen once. Their recognized antigens are unknown. This sample comprised cultured PBMCs, obtained from culture after CMV antigen stimulation. The receptors were gathered from a human donor in good health (CMV status not recorded). Some clones in this sample may be carry-over from other donors' samples. Both conserved end residues are part of each CDR3. The D gene is left open where the match is weak.

j_call	v_call	d_call	cdr3_aa
TRBJ2-7	TRBV19	.	CASSTTGTSYEQYF
TRBJ2-6	TRBV7-2	.	CASSPLPGVPGGANVLTF
TRBJ1-5	TRBV19	.	CASMSQGGDNQPQHF
TRBJ1-2	TRBV6-6	.	CATGTFYGYTF
TRBJ2-6	TRBV7-4	.	CASSSTPGQTASSGANVLTF
TRBJ1-1	TRBV7-2	.	CASSMYRVDTEAFF
TRBJ2-1	TRBV7-6	.	CASSSPPSAWPTKPDEQFF
TRBJ2-2	TRBV11-2	.	CASSPGISYTGELFF
TRBJ1-6	TRBV7-4	.	CASSSYSGDSPLHF
TRBJ2-5	TRBV7-2	TRBD2	CASSLAASGGETQYF
TRBJ2-7	TRBV20-1	.	CSATQGGGDEQYF
TRBJ2-5	TRBV7-6	.	CASSRWLAGAQETQYF
TRBJ2-5	TRBV5-1	TRBD2	CASSLAGTSGSQETQYF
TRBJ1-2	TRBV7-8	.	CASSFGAGPYGYTF
TRBJ2-1	TRBV7-9	.	CASSLDPDYNEQFF
TRBJ1-2	TRBV5-1	.	CASSLDQGFYGYTF
TRBJ2-2	TRBV4-1	.	CASRNRGGNTGELFF
TRBJ2-3	TRBV7-2	TRBD2	CASSFFGGAQYTQYF
TRBJ1-5	TRBV20-1	.	CSARGVGRQTSNQPQHF
TRBJ1-1	TRBV7-6	.	CASSPSSRRTTNTEAFF
TRBJ2-7	TRBV4-3	.	CASSQVLGADYEQYF
TRBJ2-6	TRBV7-2	.	CASSWLFSGANVLTF
TRBJ1-1	TRBV3-1	.	CASSQGWGWAFF
TRBJ2-7	TRBV15	.	CATSRDQGTHEQYF
TRBJ1-4	TRBV5-1	.	CASSLEGGRTNEKLFF
TRBJ1-5	TRBV4-1	TRBD1	CASSAHRGDQPQHF
TRBJ2-3	TRBV11-3	.	CASSQTHSTDTQYF
TRBJ2-3	TRBV11-2	.	CASTEAYRSDTQYF
TRBJ2-1	TRBV7-8	TRBD2	CASGGLAGVGEQFF
TRBJ2-3	TRBV7-2	.	CASSERSYTDTQYF
TRBJ2-7	TRBV27	TRBD1	CASSRDSISYEQYF
TRBJ2-4	TRBV7-9	.	CASSPLEGRRRNIQYF
TRBJ1-3	TRBV5-4	TRBD1	CAAGTGNSGNTIYF
TRBJ1-5	TRBV6-1	.	CASSDRDGGNQPQHF
TRBJ1-5	TRBV12-3/TRBV12-4	TRBD1	CASSFGDRGYNQPQHF
TRBJ1-3	TRBV7-2	TRBD1	CASSFGQGAWNTIYF
TRBJ2-1	TRBV12-3/TRBV12-4	.	CASSFLAKGYNEQFF
TRBJ2-7	TRBV4-3	.	CASSHKPEEEPRPLDEQYF
TRBJ1-2	TRBV18	TRBD1	CASSRQQGQDYGYTF
TRBJ1-1	TRBV6-2/TRBV6-3	.	CASSEDTVRRNTEAFF
TRBJ2-3	TRBV7-8	TRBD2	CASSLGLALSEQYF
TRBJ1-1	TRBV6-2/TRBV6-3	.	CASSRTPLEAFF
TRBJ2-7	TRBV27	.	CASRRAGTPYEQYF
TRBJ2-5	TRBV7-2	TRBD2	CASSLAGGNQETQYF
TRBJ2-4	TRBV6-8	.	CASSMEGRTKNIQYF
TRBJ1-4	TRBV11-1	.	CASSDGPPGNEKLFF
TRBJ2-2	TRBV7-2	TRBD2	CASSLGGSGIPGELFF